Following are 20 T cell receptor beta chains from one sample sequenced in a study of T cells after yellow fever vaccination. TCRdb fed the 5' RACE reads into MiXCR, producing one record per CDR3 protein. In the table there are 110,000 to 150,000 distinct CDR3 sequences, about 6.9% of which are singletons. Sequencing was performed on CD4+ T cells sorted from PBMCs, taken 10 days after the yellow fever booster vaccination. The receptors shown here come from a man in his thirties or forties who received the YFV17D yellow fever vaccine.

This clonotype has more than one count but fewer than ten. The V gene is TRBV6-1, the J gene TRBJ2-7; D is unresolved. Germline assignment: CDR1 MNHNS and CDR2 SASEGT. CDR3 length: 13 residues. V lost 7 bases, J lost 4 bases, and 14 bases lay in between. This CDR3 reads CASKDEKGYEQYF. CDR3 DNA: TGTGCCAGCAAGGACGAGAAAGGGTACGAGCAGTACTTC.

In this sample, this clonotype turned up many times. The CDR3 sequence is CASSQEPGQINSPLHF. The DNA for the CDR3 is TGCGCCAGCAGCCAAGAACCGGGACAGATTAATTCACCCCTCCACTTT. The rearrangement uses TRBV4-3 and TRBJ1-6; 7 bases align to TRBD1. CDR3 length: 16 amino acids. V trimming: 0 bases; J trimming: 6 bases; junction bases outside the gene matches: 5. Germline V gene data show CDR1 as LGHNA and CDR2 as YSLEER.

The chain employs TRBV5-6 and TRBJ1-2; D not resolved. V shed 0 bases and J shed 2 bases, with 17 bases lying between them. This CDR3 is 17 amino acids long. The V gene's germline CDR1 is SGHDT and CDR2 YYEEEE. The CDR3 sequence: CASSLVSAPVLNYGYTF. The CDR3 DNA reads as TGTGCCAGCAGCTTGGTTTCGGCCCCGGTTCTGAACTATGGCTACACCTTC.

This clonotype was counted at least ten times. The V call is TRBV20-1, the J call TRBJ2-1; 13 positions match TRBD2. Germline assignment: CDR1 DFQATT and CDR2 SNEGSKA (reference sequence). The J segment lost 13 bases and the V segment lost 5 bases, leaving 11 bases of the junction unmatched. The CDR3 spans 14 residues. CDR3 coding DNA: TGCAGTGCTGAGACCGGGACTAGCGGGATTCGTCAGTTCTTC. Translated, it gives CSAETGTSGIRQFF.

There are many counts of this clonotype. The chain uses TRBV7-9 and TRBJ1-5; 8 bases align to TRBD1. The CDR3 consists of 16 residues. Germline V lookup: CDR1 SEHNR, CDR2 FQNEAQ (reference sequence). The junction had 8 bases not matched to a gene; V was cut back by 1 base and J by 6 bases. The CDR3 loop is CASSLVSGQGSQPQHF. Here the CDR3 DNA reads TGTGCCAGCAGCTTAGTATCTGGACAGGGCTCTCAGCCCCAGCATTTT.

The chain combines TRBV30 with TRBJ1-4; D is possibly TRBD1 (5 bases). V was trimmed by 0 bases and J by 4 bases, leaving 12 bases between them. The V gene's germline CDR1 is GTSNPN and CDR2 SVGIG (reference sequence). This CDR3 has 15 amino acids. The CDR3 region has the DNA TGTGCCTGGAGTGTACGTGGAGGGGTTAATGAAAAACTGTTTTTT. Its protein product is CAWSVRGGVNEKLFF.

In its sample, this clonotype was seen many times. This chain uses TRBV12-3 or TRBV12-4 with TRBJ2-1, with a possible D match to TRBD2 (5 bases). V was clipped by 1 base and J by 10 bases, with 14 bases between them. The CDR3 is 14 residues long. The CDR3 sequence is CASSLERPSGEQFF. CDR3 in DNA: TGTGCCAGCAGTTTAGAGCGGCCCTCGGGCGAGCAGTTCTTC.

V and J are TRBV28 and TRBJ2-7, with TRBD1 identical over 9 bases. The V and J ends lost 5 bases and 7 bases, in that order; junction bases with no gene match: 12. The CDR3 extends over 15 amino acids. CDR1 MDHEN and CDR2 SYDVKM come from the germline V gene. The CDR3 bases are TGTGCCAGCAGTATACAGACAGGGGGTTCGAATGAGCAGTACTTC. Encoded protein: CASSIQTGGSNEQYF.

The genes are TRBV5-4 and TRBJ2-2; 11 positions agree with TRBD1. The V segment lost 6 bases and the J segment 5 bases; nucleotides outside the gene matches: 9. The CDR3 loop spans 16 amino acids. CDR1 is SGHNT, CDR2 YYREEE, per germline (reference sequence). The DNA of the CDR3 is TGTGCCAGCACGCATCTGGGACAGGGGGGTACCGGGGAGCTGTTTTTT. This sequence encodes CASTHLGQGGTGELFF. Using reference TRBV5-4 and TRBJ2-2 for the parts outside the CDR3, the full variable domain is ETGVTQSPTHLIKTRGQQVTLRCSSQSGHNTVSWYQQALGQGPQFIFQYYREEENGRGNFPPRFSGLQFPNYSSELNVNALELDDSALYLCASTHLGQGGTGELFFGEGSRLTVL.

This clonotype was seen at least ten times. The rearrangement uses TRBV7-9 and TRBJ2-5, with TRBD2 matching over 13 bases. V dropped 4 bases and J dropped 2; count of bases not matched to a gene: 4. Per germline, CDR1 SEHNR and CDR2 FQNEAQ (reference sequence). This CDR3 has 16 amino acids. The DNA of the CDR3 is TGTGCCAGCAGCTATTGGGGACTAGCGGGACAAGAGACCCAGTACTTC. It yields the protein CASSYWGLAGQETQYF. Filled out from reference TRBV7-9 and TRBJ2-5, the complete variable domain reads DTGVSQNPRHKITKRGQNVTFRCDPISEHNRLYWYRQTLGQGPEFLTYFQNEAQLEKSRLLSDRFSAERPKGSFSTLEIQRTEQGDSAMYLCASSYWGLAGQETQYFGPGTRLLVL.

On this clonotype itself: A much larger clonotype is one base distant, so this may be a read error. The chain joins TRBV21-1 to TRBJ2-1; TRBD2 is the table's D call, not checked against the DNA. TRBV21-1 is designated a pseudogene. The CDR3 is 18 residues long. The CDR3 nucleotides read TGTGCCAGCACCAAAGGGACTAGCGGGAGTGACTCCTACAATGAGCAGTTCTTC. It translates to CASTKGTSGSDSYNEQFF.

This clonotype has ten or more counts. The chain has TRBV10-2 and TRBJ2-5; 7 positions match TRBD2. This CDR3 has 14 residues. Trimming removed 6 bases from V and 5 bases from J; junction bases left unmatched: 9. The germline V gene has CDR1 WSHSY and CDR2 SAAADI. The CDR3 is CASSWTSFEETQYF. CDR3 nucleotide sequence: TGCGCCAGCAGCTGGACTAGTTTCGAGGAGACCCAGTACTTC.

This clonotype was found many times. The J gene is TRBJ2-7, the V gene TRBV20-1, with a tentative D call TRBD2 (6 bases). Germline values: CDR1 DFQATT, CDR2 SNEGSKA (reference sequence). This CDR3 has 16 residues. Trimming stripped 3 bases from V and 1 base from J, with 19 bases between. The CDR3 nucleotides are TGCAGTGCTAGCCTCAAAGGCGGGATAACTTCCTACGAGCAGTACTTC. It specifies CSASLKGGITSYEQYF.

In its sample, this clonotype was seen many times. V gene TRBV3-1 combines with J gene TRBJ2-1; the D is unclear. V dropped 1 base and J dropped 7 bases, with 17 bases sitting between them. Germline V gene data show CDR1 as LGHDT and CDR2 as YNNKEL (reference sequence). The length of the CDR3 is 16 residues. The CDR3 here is CASSQGPELLSNEQFF. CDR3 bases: TGTGCCAGCAGCCAAGGGCCGGAGCTCCTGTCTAATGAGCAGTTCTTC.

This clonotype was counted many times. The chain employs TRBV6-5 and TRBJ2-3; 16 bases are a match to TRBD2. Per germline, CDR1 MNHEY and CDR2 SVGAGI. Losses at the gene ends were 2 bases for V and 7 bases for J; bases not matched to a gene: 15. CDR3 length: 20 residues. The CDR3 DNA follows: TGTGCCAGCAGTTACGGATTCCCCGGGACTAGCGGGAGGGCCGTGAATACGCAGTATTTT. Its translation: CASSYGFPGTSGRAVNTQYF.

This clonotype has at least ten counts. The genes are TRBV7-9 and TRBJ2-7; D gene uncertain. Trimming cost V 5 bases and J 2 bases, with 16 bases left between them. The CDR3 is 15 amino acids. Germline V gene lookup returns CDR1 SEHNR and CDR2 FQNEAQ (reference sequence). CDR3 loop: CASSPLALAAYEQYF. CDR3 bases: TGTGCCAGCAGCCCCCTTGCACTCGCGGCCTACGAGCAGTACTTC.

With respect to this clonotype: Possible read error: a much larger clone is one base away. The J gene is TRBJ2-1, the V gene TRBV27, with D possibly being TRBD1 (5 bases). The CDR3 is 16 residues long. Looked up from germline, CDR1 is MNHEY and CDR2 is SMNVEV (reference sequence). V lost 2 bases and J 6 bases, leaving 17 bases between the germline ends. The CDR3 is CASSLRGCTGTNEQFF. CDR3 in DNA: TGTGCCAGCAGTTTACGTGGCTGCACAGGCACCAATGAGCAGTTCTTC.

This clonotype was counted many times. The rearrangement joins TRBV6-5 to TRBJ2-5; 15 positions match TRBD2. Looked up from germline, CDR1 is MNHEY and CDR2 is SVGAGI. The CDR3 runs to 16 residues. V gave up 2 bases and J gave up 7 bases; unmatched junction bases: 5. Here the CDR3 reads CASSYGTSGRPATQYF. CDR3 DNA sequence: TGTGCCAGCAGTTACGGGACTAGCGGGAGGCCTGCGACCCAGTACTTC.

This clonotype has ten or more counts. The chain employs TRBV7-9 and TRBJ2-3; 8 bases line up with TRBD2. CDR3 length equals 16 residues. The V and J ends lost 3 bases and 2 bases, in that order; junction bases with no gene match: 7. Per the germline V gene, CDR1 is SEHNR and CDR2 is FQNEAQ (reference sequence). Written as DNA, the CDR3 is TGTGCCAGCAGCTTTAAGGCTAGCGGGCTCACAGATACGCAGTATTTT. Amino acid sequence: CASSFKASGLTDTQYF.

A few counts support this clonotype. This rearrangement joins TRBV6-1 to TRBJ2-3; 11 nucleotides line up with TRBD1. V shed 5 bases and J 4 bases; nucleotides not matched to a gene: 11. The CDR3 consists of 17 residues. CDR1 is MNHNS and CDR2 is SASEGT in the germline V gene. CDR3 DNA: TGTGCCAGCAGTCGAACCGGACAGGGGGCTTTTGCAGATACGCAGTATTTT. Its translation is CASSRTGQGAFADTQYF.